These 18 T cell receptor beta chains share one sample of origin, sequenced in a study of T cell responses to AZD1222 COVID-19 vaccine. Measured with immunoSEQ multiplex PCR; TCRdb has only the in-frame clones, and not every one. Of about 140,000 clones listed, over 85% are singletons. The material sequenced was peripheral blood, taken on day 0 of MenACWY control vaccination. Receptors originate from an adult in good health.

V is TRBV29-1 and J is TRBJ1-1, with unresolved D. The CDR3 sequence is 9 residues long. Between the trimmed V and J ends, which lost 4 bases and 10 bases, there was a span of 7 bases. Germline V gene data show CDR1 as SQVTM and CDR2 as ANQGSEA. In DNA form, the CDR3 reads TGCAGCGTTGGCCCGGGAGCTTTCTTT. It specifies CSVGPGAFF.

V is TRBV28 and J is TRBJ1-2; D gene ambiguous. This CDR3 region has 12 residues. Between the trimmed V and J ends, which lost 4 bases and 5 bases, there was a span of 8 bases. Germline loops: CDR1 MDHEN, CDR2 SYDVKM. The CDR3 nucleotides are TGTGCCAGCAGTTCGAACTCTTATGGCTACACCTTC. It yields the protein CASSSNSYGYTF.

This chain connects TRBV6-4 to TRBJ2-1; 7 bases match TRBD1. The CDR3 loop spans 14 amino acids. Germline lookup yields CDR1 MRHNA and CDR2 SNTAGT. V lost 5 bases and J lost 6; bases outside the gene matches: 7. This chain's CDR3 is CASSPGTESNEQFF. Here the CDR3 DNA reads TGTGCCAGCAGTCCCGGGACAGAAAGCAATGAGCAGTTCTTC.

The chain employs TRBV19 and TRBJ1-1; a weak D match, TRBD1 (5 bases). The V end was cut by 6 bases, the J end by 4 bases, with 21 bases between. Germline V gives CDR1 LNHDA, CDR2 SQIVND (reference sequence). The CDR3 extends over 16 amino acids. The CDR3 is CASSNLFRVEGTEAFF. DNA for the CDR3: TGTGCCAGTAGCAATCTCTTCAGGGTTGAGGGCACTGAAGCTTTCTTT.

CDR3 nucleotide sequence: TGTGCCAGCACTCTCGACAGTCCCTACGAGCAGTACTTC. It yields the protein CASTLDSPYEQYF. The chain is built from TRBV6-6 and TRBJ2-7; tentative D call: TRBD1 (5 bases). Germline values: CDR1 MNHNY, CDR2 SVGAGI (reference sequence). CDR3 size: 13 residues. Trimming shortened V by 7 bases and J by 2 bases, and 12 bases separated the two germline ends.

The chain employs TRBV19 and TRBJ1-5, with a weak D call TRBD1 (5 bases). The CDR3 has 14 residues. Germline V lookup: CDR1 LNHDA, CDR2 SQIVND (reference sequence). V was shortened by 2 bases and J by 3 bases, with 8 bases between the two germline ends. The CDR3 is CASSIRQYNQPQHF. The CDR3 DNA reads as TGTGCCAGTAGTATACGACAGTACAATCAGCCCCAGCATTTT.

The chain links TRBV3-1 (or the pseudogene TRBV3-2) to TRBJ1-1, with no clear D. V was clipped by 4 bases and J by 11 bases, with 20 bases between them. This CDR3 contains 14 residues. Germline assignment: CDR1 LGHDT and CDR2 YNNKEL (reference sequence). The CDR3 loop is CASSLPWSRHRAFF. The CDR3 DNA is TGTGCCAGCAGCCTCCCCTGGTCGCGTCATCGGGCTTTCTTT.

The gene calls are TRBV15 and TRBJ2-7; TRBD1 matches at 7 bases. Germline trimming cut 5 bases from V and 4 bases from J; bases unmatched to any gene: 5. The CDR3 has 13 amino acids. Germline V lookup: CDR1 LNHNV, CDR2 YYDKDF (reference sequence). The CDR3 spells CATSGSGGYEQYF. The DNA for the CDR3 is TGTGCCACCAGCGGGTCAGGGGGATACGAGCAGTACTTC. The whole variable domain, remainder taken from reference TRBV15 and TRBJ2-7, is DAMVIQNPRYQVTQFGKPVTLSCSQTLNHNVMYWYQQKSSQAPKLLFHYYDKDFNNEADTPDNFQSRRPNTSFCFLDIRSPGLGDTAMYLCATSGSGGYEQYFGPGTRLTVT.

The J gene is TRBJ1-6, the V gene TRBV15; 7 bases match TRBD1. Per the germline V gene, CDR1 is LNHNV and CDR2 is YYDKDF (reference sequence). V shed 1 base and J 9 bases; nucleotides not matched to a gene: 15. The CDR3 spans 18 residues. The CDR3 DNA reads TGTGCCACCAGCAGAGCCTTCGACAGGGTTACCCCCGGTTCACCCCTCCACTTT. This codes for CATSRAFDRVTPGSPLHF.

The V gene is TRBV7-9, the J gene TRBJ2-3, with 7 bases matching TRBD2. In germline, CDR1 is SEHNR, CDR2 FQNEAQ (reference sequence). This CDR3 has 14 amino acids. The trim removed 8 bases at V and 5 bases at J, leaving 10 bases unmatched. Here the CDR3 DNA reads TGTGCCAGCCAAACGGGGGGTACGGTAGATACGCAGTATTTT. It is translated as CASQTGGTVDTQYF.

This CDR3 reads CASSELETQYF. The CDR3 DNA is TGTGCCAGCAGTGAACTAGAGACCCAGTACTTC. V and J are TRBV6-1 and TRBJ2-5; D is unresolved. From germline, CDR1 is MNHNS and CDR2 SASEGT. Trimming shortened V by 2 bases and J by 4 bases, and 2 bases separated the two germline ends. This CDR3 is built from 11 residues.

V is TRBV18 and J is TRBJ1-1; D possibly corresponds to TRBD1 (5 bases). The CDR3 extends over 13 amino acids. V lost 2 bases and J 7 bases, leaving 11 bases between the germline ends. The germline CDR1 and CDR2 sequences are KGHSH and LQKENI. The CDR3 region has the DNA TGTGCCAGCTCACCAAGGAGCAGGGTTGAAGCTTTCTTT. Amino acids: CASSPRSRVEAFF.

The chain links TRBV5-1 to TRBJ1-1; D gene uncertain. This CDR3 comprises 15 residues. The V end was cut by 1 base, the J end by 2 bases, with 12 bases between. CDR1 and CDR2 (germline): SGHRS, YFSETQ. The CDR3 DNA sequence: TGCGCCAGCAGCTTGCTTCGGCTAGCAAACACTGAAGCTTTCTTT. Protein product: CASSLLRLANTEAFF.

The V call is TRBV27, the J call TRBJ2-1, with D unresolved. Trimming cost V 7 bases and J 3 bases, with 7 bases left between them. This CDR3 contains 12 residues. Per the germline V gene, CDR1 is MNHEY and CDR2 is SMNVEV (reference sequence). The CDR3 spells CASTTSYNEQFF. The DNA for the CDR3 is TGTGCCAGCACCACGAGCTACAATGAGCAGTTCTTC.

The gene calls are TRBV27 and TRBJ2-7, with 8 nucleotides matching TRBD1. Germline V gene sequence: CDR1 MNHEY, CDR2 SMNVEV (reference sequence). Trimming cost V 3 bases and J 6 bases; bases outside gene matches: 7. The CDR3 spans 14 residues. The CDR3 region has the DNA TGTGCCAGCAGTTTGCGACAGGGGATCTCCGAGCAGTACTTC. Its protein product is CASSLRQGISEQYF.

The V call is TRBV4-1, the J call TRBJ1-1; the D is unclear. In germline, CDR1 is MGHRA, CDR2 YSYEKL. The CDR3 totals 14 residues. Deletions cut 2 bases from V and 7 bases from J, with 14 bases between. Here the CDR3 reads CASSQLPPVSEAFF. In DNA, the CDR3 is TGCGCCAGCAGCCAACTTCCACCGGTCAGTGAAGCTTTCTTT.

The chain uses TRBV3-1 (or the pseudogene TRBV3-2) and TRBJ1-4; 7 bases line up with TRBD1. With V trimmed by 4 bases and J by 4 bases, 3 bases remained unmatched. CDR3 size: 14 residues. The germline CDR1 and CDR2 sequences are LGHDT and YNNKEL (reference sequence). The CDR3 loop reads CASSPQGLNEKLFF. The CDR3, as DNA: TGTGCCAGCAGCCCACAGGGGCTTAATGAAAAACTGTTTTTT.

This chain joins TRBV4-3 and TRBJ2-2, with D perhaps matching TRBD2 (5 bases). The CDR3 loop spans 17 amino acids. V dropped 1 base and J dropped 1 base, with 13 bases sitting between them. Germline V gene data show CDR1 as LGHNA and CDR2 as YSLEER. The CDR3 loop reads CASSQVGIYLNTGELFF. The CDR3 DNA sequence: TGCGCCAGCAGCCAAGTCGGGATCTACCTGAACACCGGGGAGCTGTTTTTT.